Below are 13 T cell receptor beta chains sequenced from a single sample in a study of neurological immune-mediated disorders. A single record per CDR3 protein comes from TCRdb applying MiXCR to the 5' RACE reads. Among 15,000 or so distinct CDR3 sequences listed, under 15% were seen once. Sequencing was performed on CD8+ T cells from blood. The source is a female donor with HTLV-1-associated myelopathy (HAM/TSP).

This clonotype was detected ten times or more. The chain combines TRBV19 with TRBJ2-3; 7 bases agree with TRBD2. V was clipped by 4 bases and J by 2 bases; unmatched bases: 6. Germline assignment: CDR1 LNHDA and CDR2 SQIVND (reference sequence). The CDR3 contains 15 residues. The CDR3 here is CASSTSSGPTDTQYF. In DNA, the CDR3 is TGTGCCAGTAGTACGTCTAGCGGTCCCACAGATACGCAGTATTTT.

This clonotype has a count of ten or more. The V gene is TRBV27, the J gene TRBJ2-3; 7 positions agree with TRBD2. The CDR3 length is 15 residues. Per the germline V gene, CDR1 is MNHEY and CDR2 is SMNVEV (reference sequence). Unmatched junction bases numbered 3, after V lost 2 bases and J lost 1 base. This CDR3 reads CASSLNGGGTDTQYF. In DNA form, the CDR3 reads TGTGCCAGCAGTTTAAATGGGGGGGGCACAGATACGCAGTATTTT.

The sample holds many counts of this clonotype. The chain links TRBV5-6 to TRBJ2-7; the D is unclear. V shed 4 bases and J shed 5 bases, with 4 bases lying between them. There are 10 residues in the CDR3. Germline V CDR1 and CDR2: SGHDT, YYEEEE. This chain's CDR3 is CASSGDEQYF. CDR3 sequence (DNA): TGTGCCAGCAGCGGGGACGAGCAGTACTTC.

This clonotype was counted many times. The chain joins TRBV20-1 to TRBJ1-5; TRBD1 matches at 8 bases. CDR3 length: 16 residues. Germline V gene sequence: CDR1 DFQATT, CDR2 SNEGSKA (reference sequence). The J segment lost 4 bases and the V segment lost 6 bases, leaving 14 bases of the junction unmatched. Here the CDR3 DNA reads TGCAGTGCGCAGGGCCCCCGCGGGACAGGTAATCAGCCCCAGCATTTT. Translation gives CSAQGPRGTGNQPQHF.

This clonotype has at least ten counts. The chain carries TRBV6-5 and TRBJ1-1; D remains ambiguous. CDR3 size: 15 residues. V was cut by 2 bases and J by 1 base, with 11 bases left in between. The germline gives CDR1 MNHEY, CDR2 SVGAGI. The CDR3 bases are TGTGCCAGCAGTTACGCAGGATACCCGAACACTGAAGCTTTCTTT. This encodes CASSYAGYPNTEAFF.

This clonotype came up many times. V gene TRBV21-1 combines with J gene TRBJ1-1; the table's D call, TRBD1, was not checked against the DNA. TRBV21-1 is reported as a pseudogene. CDR3 length equals 17 residues. CDR3 sequence (DNA): TGTGCCAGCAGCAAAGCTAAGGGGACAGGGAAGGAAACTGAAGCTTTCTTT. The encoded protein is CASSKAKGTGKETEAFF.

This clonotype was seen at least ten times. This rearrangement joins TRBV4-1 to TRBJ2-7, with 8 bases aligning to TRBD1. Germline assignment: CDR1 MGHRA and CDR2 YSYEKL. The CDR3 has 18 residues. V was clipped by 1 base and J by 3 bases; unmatched bases: 14. CDR3 amino acids: CASSQVSARTGLYYEQYF. The DNA of the CDR3 is TGCGCCAGCAGCCAAGTCTCCGCGCGGACAGGGCTATACTACGAGCAGTACTTC.

This clonotype came up many times. The chain employs TRBV5-1 and TRBJ2-3; 7 bases fit TRBD1. CDR1 SGHRS and CDR2 YFSETQ come from the germline V gene. The CDR3 consists of 17 residues. V was pared by 0 bases and J by 1 base, with 8 bases of the junction left unmatched. In DNA, the CDR3 is TGCGCCAGCAGCTTGGCCAAAGACAGGGTCGGCACAGATACGCAGTATTTT. Translating gives CASSLAKDRVGTDTQYF.

This clonotype was recorded at least ten times. The rearrangement joins TRBV4-1 to TRBJ2-5; 7 nucleotides align to TRBD1. Trimming took 4 bases from V and 7 from J; bases not matched to a gene: 3. In germline, CDR1 is MGHRA, CDR2 YSYEKL. The CDR3 is made up of 12 amino acids. Written as DNA, the CDR3 is TGCGCCAGCAGCCCGGACAGGACGACCCAGTACTTC. Its protein product is CASSPDRTTQYF.

Many counts were recorded for this clonotype. The V and J genes are TRBV7-2 and TRBJ2-1; D is undetermined. Looked up from germline, CDR1 is SGHTA and CDR2 is FQGNSA. The CDR3 consists of 15 residues. The V and J ends lost 5 bases and 0 bases respectively, with 11 bases between them. Here the CDR3 DNA reads TGTGCCAGCAGCCTCCTGCCCCGCTCCTACAATGAGCAGTTCTTC. This gives the protein CASSLLPRSYNEQFF.

This clonotype is hyperexpanded in the sample. This sequence joins TRBV6-2 or TRBV6-3 and TRBJ2-2; a weak D match, TRBD2 (5 bases). The V gene lost 6 bases and the J gene lost 6 bases, with 17 bases spanning the gap. CDR1 and CDR2 (germline): MNHEY, SVGEGT. This CDR3 comprises 15 residues. The CDR3 DNA reads as TGTGCCAGCAGGATAAGAGGGAACTATGCCGGGGAGCTGTTTTTT. Its translation: CASRIRGNYAGELFF.

This clonotype was counted at least ten times. The genes are TRBV6-9 and TRBJ1-5; 8 bases are a match to TRBD1. V dropped 7 bases and J dropped 4; count of bases not matched to a gene: 9. Germline V gives CDR1 MNHGY, CDR2 SVAAGI. The CDR3 runs 15 residues. The CDR3 region is CASKSGRQGNQPQHF. The CDR3 nucleotides are TGTGCCAGCAAGAGCGGGAGACAGGGGAATCAGCCCCAGCATTTT.

This clonotype occurred many times. V usage is TRBV7-2 and J usage is TRBJ2-2; D remains unclear. The CDR3 totals 17 residues. V was cut by 10 bases and J by 5 bases, with 26 bases left in between. Germline CDR1 is SGHTA and CDR2 is FQGNSA. The CDR3 DNA follows: TGTGCCACCCCCGGAGATGGCCTACAAGGAGTTACCGGGGAGCTGTTTTTT. It codes for CATPGDGLQGVTGELFF.